This T cell receptor (beta chain) was recorded in a study of T cell responses to AZD1222 COVID-19 vaccine. Across the study: It was second doses at about 4 or about 12 weeks that were pooled. Findings and caveats of the study: Repertoire sampling occurred only after the peak T cell response. Donors were mostly white British, more females; clonal diversity possibly underestimated. The study reported that nearly half of spike-specific TCRs target unmutated variant regions.

Germline values: CDR1 SEHNR, CDR2 FQNEAQ (reference sequence). This CDR3 spans 17 amino acids. Losses at the gene ends were 1 base for V and 2 bases for J; bases not matched to a gene: 6. In its sample, this clone was seen a few times. The antigen remains unidentified. The table came from immunoSEQ multiplex PCR; TCRdb's copy has only in-frame clones and leaves some out. In the table there are 100,000 to 150,000 clones, just over 85% of which are singletons. V gene TRBV7-9 combines with J gene TRBJ1-5; TRBD1 agrees at 9 bases. This clonotype was obtained from an adult in good health. The sequenced sample was peripheral blood, obtained on day 0 of AZD1222 vaccination. The CDR3 region is CASSLGGTGTGNQPQHF. DNA for the CDR3: TGTGCCAGCAGCTTAGGAGGGACAGGGACGGGCAATCAGCCCCAGCATTTT. Full variable domain (missing parts from reference TRBV7-9 and TRBJ1-5): DTGVSQNPRHKITKRGQNVTFRCDPISEHNRLYWYRQTLGQGPEFLTYFQNEAQLEKSRLLSDRFSAERPKGSFSTLEIQRTEQGDSAMYLCASSLGGTGTGNQPQHFGDGTRLSIL.